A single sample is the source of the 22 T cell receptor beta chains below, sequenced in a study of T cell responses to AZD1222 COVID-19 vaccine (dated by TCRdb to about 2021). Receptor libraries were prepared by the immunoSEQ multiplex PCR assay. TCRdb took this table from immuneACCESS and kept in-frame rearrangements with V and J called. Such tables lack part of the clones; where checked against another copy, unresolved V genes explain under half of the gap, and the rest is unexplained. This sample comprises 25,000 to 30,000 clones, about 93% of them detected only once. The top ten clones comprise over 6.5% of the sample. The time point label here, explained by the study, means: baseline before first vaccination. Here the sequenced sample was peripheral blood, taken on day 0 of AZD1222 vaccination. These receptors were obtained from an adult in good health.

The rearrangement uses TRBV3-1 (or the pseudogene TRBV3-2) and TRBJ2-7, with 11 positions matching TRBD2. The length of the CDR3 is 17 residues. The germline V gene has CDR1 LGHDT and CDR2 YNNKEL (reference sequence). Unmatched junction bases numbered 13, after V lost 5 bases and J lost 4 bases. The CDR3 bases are TGTGCCAGCAGCGGGGGGGTTCTAGCGGGAGGCTTTTACGAGCAGTACTTC. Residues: CASSGGVLAGGFYEQYF.

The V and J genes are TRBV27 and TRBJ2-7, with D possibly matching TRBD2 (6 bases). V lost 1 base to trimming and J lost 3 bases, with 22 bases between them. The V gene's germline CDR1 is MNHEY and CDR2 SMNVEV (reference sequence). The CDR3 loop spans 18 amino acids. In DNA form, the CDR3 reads TGTGCCAGCAGTTTATTTAACCGCGCTAGCGCGTTCTTCTACGAGCAGTACTTC. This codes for CASSLFNRASAFFYEQYF.

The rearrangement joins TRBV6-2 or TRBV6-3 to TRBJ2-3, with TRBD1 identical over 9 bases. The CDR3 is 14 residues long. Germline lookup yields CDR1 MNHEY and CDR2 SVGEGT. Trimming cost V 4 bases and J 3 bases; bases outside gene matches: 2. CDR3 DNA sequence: TGTGCCAGCAGTTTGACAGGGGGGACAGATACGCAGTATTTT. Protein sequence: CASSLTGGTDTQYF.

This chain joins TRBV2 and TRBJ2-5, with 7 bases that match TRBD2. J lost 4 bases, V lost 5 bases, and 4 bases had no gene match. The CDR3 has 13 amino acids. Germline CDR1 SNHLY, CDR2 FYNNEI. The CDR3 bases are TGTGCCAGCAGTCCCGGACTAGGAGAGACCCAGTACTTC. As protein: CASSPGLGETQYF.

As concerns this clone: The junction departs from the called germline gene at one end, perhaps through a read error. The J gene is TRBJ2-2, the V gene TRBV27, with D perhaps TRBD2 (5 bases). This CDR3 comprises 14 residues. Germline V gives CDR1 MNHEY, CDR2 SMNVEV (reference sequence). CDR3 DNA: TGTGCCAGCCGTTTTGGAGGGAACACCGGGGAGCTGTTTTTT. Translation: CASRFGGNTGELFF.

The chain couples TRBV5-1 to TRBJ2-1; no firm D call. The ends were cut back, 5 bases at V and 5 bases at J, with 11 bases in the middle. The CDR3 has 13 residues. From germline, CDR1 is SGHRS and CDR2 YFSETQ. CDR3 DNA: TGCGCCAGCAGTGATCTCTACCACAATGAGCAGTTCTTC. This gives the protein CASSDLYHNEQFF.

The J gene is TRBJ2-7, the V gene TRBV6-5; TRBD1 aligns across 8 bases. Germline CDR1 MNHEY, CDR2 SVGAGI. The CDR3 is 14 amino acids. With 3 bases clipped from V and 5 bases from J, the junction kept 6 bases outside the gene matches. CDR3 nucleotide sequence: TGTGCCAGCAGTTATCGGACAGGGTCCCACGAGCAGTACTTC. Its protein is CASSYRTGSHEQYF.

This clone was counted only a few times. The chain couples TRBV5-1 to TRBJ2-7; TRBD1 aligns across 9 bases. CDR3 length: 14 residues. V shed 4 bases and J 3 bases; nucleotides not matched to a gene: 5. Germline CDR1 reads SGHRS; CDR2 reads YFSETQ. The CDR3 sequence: CASSGQGRGYEQYF. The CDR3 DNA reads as TGCGCCAGCAGCGGACAGGGGCGCGGCTACGAGCAGTACTTC.

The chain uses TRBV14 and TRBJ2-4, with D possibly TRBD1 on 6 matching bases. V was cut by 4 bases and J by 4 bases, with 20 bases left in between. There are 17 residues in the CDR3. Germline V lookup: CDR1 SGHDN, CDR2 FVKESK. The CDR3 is CASSPIRGGEGKNIQYF. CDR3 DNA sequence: TGTGCCAGCAGCCCTATTCGAGGGGGTGAGGGAAAAAACATTCAGTACTTC.

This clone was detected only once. The CDR3 loop reads CASSLGAQGFETEAFF. The DNA of the CDR3 is TGCGCCAGCAGCCTTGGGGCGCAGGGTTTTGAAACTGAAGCTTTCTTT. The rearrangement joins TRBV5-1 to TRBJ1-1; possibly TRBD1 for D (5 bases). The germline V gene encodes CDR1 SGHRS and CDR2 YFSETQ. This CDR3 comprises 16 residues. The V and J ends lost 4 bases and 5 bases respectively, with 21 bases between them. The full variable domain, in which reference TRBV5-1 and TRBJ1-1 provide the parts outside the CDR3, is KAGVTQTPRYLIKTRGQQVTLSCSPISGHRSVSWYQQTPGQGLQFLFEYFSETQRNKGNFPGRFSGRQFSNSRSEMNVSTLELGDSALYLCASSLGAQGFETEAFFGQGTRLTVV.

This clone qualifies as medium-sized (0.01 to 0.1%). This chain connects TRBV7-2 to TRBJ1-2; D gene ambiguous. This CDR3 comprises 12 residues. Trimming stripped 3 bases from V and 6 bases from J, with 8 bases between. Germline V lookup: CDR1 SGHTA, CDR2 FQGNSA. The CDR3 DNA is TGTGCCAGCAGCTTGGGAGGTCATGGCTACACCTTC. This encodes CASSLGGHGYTF.

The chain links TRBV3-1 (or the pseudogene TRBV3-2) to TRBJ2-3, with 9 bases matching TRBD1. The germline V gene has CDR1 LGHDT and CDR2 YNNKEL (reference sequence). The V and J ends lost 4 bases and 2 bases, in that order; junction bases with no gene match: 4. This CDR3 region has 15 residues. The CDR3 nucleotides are TGTGCCAGCAGCCCGCGGACAGGGGACACAGATACGCAGTATTTT. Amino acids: CASSPRTGDTDTQYF.

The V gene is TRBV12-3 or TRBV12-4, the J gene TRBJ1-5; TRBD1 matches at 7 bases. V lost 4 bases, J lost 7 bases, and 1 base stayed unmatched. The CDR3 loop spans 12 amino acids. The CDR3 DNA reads TGTGCCAGCAGTTGGACAGGCCAGCCCCAGCATTTT. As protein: CASSWTGQPQHF.

CDR3: CASRTGGAGEKLFF. The DNA for the CDR3 is TGTGCCAGCAGGACAGGGGGCGCTGGGGAAAAACTGTTTTTT. The chain uses TRBV28 and TRBJ1-4; 10 nucleotides agree with TRBD1. The CDR3 length is 14 residues. The V and J ends lost 6 bases and 8 bases, in that order; junction bases with no gene match: 6. CDR1 and CDR2 (germline): MDHEN, SYDVKM.

The CDR3 bases are TGTGCCAGCGGAGACAGGGTAGAGACCCAGTACTTC. It translates to CASGDRVETQYF. The gene calls are TRBV5-8 and TRBJ2-5; 7 positions agree with TRBD1. Unmatched junction bases numbered 4, after V lost 7 bases and J lost 4 bases. The CDR3 runs to 12 residues. The V gene's germline CDR1 is SGHTS and CDR2 YDEGEE.

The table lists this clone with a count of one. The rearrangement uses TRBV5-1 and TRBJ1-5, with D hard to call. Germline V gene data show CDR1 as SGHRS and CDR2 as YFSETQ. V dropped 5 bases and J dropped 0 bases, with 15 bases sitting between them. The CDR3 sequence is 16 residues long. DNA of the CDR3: TGCGCCAGCAGTAAGGCAGTCAGCTATAGCAATCAGCCCCAGCATTTT. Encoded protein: CASSKAVSYSNQPQHF.

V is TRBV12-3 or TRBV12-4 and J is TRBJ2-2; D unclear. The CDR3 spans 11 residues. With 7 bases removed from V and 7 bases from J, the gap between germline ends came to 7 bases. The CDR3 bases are TGTGCCAGCAAAGACTTCGGGGAGCTGTTTTTT. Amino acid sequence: CASKDFGELFF.

The CDR3 region has the DNA TGTGCCAGCAGTTACGTGTTAGCGGGTGAGCAGTTCTTC. Its protein is CASSYVLAGEQFF. V gene TRBV6-5 combines with J gene TRBJ2-1; 7 bases agree with TRBD2. CDR1 is MNHEY, CDR2 SVGAGI, per germline. This CDR3 region has 13 residues. V trimming: 2 bases; J trimming: 9 bases; junction bases outside the gene matches: 4.

The CDR3 sequence: CASSLVMGNNSPLHF. DNA for the CDR3: TGCGCCAGCAGCTTGGTGATGGGTAACAATTCACCCCTCCACTTT. V gene TRBV5-1 combines with J gene TRBJ1-6; the D is unclear. Germline V CDR1 and CDR2: SGHRS, YFSETQ. The CDR3 loop spans 15 amino acids. Between the trimmed V and J ends, which lost 0 bases and 7 bases, there was a span of 11 bases.

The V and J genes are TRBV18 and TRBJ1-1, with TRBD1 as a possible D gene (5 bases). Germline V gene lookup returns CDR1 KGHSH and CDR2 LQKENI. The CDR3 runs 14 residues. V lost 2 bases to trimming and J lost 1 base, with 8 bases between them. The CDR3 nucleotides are TGTGCCAGCTCACCAGACAGCGCGAACACTGAAGCTTTCTTT. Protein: CASSPDSANTEAFF.

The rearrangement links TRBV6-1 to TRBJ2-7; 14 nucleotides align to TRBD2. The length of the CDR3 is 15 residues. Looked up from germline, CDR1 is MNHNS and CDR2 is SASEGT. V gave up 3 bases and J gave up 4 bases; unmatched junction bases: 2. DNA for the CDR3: TGTGCCAGCAGTGAGGGACTAGCGGGAGTATACGAGCAGTACTTC. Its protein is CASSEGLAGVYEQYF.

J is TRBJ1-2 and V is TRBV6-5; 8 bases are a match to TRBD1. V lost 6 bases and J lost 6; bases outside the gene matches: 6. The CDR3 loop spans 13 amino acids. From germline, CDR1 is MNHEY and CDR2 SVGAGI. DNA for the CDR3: TGTGCCAGCAGACCACCGACAGGGGATGGCTACACCTTC. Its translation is CASRPPTGDGYTF.